A selection of T cell receptor beta chains follows, all from one sample in a study of identical twins. TCRdb re-called the 5' RACE reads through MiXCR, storing one row per CDR3 protein. The table records fewer than 650,000 distinct CDR3 sequences, just over 7% of them present only once. A further study also used this sample, focusing on yellow fever vaccine responses in identical twins.

The sample consisted of PBMCs. The receptors originated from a woman between 18 and 30 years old in good health. Each CDR3 is given with its conserved first and last residue. D genes are given only for firm matches. Clone size appears in some rows only: once, few, many, or a class for an expanded clone.

TRBV12-3/TRBV12-4	many	TRBD2	TRBJ2-2	TGTGCCAGCACCCGATTTTCGGGGGGAGGAAGCGCCGGGGAGCTGTTTTTT	CASTRFSGGGSAGELFF
TRBV12-3/TRBV12-4	few	-	TRBJ1-4	TGTGCCAGCAGTTTATCCCCAAGCGGGGAAAAACTGTTTTTT	CASSLSPSGEKLFF
TRBV20-1	few	-	TRBJ2-3	TGCAGTGCTAGACCGGGGTCAGATACGCAGTATTTT	CSARPGSDTQYF
TRBV5-1	few	-	TRBJ2-5	TGCGCCAGCAGCATAACTGGAGATTTATATGAGACCCAGTACTTC	CASSITGDLYETQYF
TRBV29-1	many	TRBD1	TRBJ1-5	TGCAGCGTCCAGACAGGGGGCGTGGGTCAGCCCCAGCATTTT	CSVQTGGVGQPQHF
TRBV29-1	many	-	TRBJ1-5	TGCAGCGTAAGGTCAGACAATCAGCCCCAGCATTTT	CSVRSDNQPQHF
TRBV21-1	many	-	TRBJ2-4	TGTGCCAGCAGCTTACGGAGGGACAGGGGAGCCAAAAACATTCAGTACTTC	CASSLRRDRGAKNIQYF
TRBV19	few	TRBD1	TRBJ2-1	TGTGCCAGTACTTTACAGGGGGCGTACAATGAGCAGTTCTTC	CASTLQGAYNEQFF
TRBV10-2	many	-	TRBJ2-5	TGCGCCAGCAGTGACGGGCAGCAAGAGACCCAGTACTTC	CASSDGQQETQYF
TRBV7-9	-	-	TRBJ1-5	TGTGCCAGCAGCTTAGCACAGATTACAGGCCCCTCGGAGCCCCAGCATTTT	CASSLAQITGPSEPQHF
TRBV5-1	many	TRBD1	TRBJ1-5	TGCGCCAGCAGCTTGGATGGACAGGGCAATCAGCCCCAGCATTTT	CASSLDGQGNQPQHF
TRBV20-1	-	-	TRBJ2-3	TGCAGTGCTAGAGCATTATCGGGTTGGACGGAGCGGAGCATAACAGATACGCAGTATTTT	CSARALSGWTERSITDTQYF
TRBV10-3	-	TRBD2	TRBJ2-5	TGTGCCATCAGCCCAGACGGTACTAGCGGACCCCAAGAGACCCAGTACTTC	CAISPDGTSGPQETQYF
TRBV28	-	TRBD2	TRBJ2-5	TGTGCCAGCAGTTTTCGATGGGAGGGCCAAGAGACCCAGTACTTC	CASSFRWEGQETQYF
TRBV24-1	-	TRBD2	TRBJ2-3	TGTGCCACCCTAAAGACTAGCGGGAGGGCCCTCGCGACAGATACGCAGTATTTT	CATLKTSGRALATDTQYF
TRBV19	few	-	TRBJ2-2	TGTGCCAGTAGTTCAAATGGTGCCGTAGGATTGCTGTTTTTT	CASSSNGAVGLLFF
TRBV2	few	TRBD1	TRBJ1-1	TGTGCCAGCAGTGACAGGACAGGGGGCTCAATGAACACTGAAGCTTTCTTT	CASSDRTGGSMNTEAFF
TRBV5-5	few	-	TRBJ1-3	TGTGCCAGCAGCTTGGAGGTGAACACCATATATTTT	CASSLEVNTIYF
TRBV10-3	-	TRBD1	TRBJ2-2	TGTGCCATCACACAGGGGGGAAAGAACACCGGGGAGCTGTTTTTT	CAITQGGKNTGELFF
TRBV10-3	-	-	TRBJ2-5	TGTGCCATCAGCTACAGGGGAGGGGAGACCCAGTACTTC	CAISYRGGETQYF
TRBV7-7	many	-	TRBJ2-5	TGTGCCAGCAGCCTAGGACAGTACGAAGAGACCCAGTACTTC	CASSLGQYEETQYF
TRBV12-3/TRBV12-4	many	-	TRBJ2-7	TGTGCCAGCAGCCCTAGGGCCCAGTCCTACGAGCAGTACTTC	CASSPRAQSYEQYF
TRBV28	-	-	TRBJ2-7	TGTGCCAGCAGTCCACTGTCTAAGGGAGTGGGCTACGAGCAGTACTTC	CASSPLSKGVGYEQYF
TRBV24-1	few	-	TRBJ2-1	TGTGCCACCAGTGATCGGAAGGGGGACCACTACAATGAGCAGTTCTTC	CATSDRKGDHYNEQFF
TRBV7-8	-	-	TRBJ2-6	TGTGCCAGCAGCTTAGGGACGGGGGCCAACGTCCTGACTTTC	CASSLGTGANVLTF
TRBV20-1	-	TRBD1	TRBJ2-5	TGCAGTGCTAGAGGACTACCAGGACAGGGCAAATTCCAAGAGACCCAGTACTTC	CSARGLPGQGKFQETQYF
TRBV20-1	many	-	TRBJ1-5	TGCAGTGCTAGCTCCAACGGGGTAATGCAGCCCCAGCATTTT	CSASSNGVMQPQHF
TRBV29-1	many	TRBD2	TRBJ2-1	TGCAGCGGCCTCGAGCGGGAGCGGAGGGGTGAGCAGTTCTTC	CSGLERERRGEQFF
TRBV10-3	many	-	TRBJ2-5	TGTGCCATCAGTGCCTTAGCGGTCCAAGAGACCCAGTACTTC	CAISALAVQETQYF
TRBV5-1	many	-	TRBJ2-1	TGTGCCAGCAGCTTAGCGAGCAATGAGCAGTTCTTC	CASSLASNEQFF
TRBV12-3/TRBV12-4	few	-	TRBJ2-2	TGTGCCAGCAGTGAAGCATGGGGTACCGGGGAGCTGTTTTTT	CASSEAWGTGELFF
TRBV29-1	many	TRBD2	TRBJ2-5	TGCAGCGGGGGGGGGAGTTGGGAGACCCAGTACTTC	CSGGGSWETQYF
TRBV3-1	few	-	TRBJ2-7	TGTGCCAGCAGCCAAACCCCGAGTTCAAAACCTTACGAGCAGTACTTC	CASSQTPSSKPYEQYF
TRBV11-2	few	-	TRBJ2-7	TGTGCCAGCAGCCCCGTCAGGGGAGACTACGAGCAGTACTTC	CASSPVRGDYEQYF
TRBV5-1	-	-	TRBJ1-2	TGCGCCAGCAGACTCGGACAGTCTACTAACTATGGCTACACCTTC	CASRLGQSTNYGYTF
TRBV11-2	-	-	TRBJ1-1	TGTGCCAGCAGCTTTCTTCCGACGAACACTGAAGCTTTCTTT	CASSFLPTNTEAFF
TRBV7-6	many	TRBD2	TRBJ2-1	TGTGCCAGCAGCCTCGGGACTAGCGGCTCCTACAATGAGCAGTTCTTC	CASSLGTSGSYNEQFF
TRBV7-2	many	TRBD1	TRBJ1-1	TGTGCCAGCAGCGTACCGGGACAGGGGGCTTCTGAAGCTTTCTTT	CASSVPGQGASEAFF
TRBV7-4	few	-	TRBJ2-5	TGTGCCAGCACTAAGATCTTTGGTGAGACCCAGTACTTC	CASTKIFGETQYF
TRBV9	-	-	TRBJ2-2	TGTGCCAGCAGCCCCGTGGGGCTTTACACCGGGGAGCTGTTTTTT	CASSPVGLYTGELFF
TRBV5-1	few	-	TRBJ2-3	TGCGCCAGCAGCTCGGACGTCTCAGATACGCAGTATTTT	CASSSDVSDTQYF
TRBV20-1	many	TRBD1	TRBJ1-1	TGCAGTGCTACCCGGACAGGACAAGGGAACACTGAAGCTTTCTTT	CSATRTGQGNTEAFF
TRBV28	-	-	TRBJ2-4	TGTGCCAGCAGTTTTAAACTAGCCAAAAACATTCAGTACTTC	CASSFKLAKNIQYF
TRBV27	-	TRBD1	TRBJ1-2	TGTGCCAGCAGATCCGGGACAGCCAGGCGACGTGGCTACACCTTC	CASRSGTARRRGYTF
TRBV5-1	-	-	TRBJ2-5	TGCGCCAGCGGCTCGGGGTTCCAAGAGACCCAGTACTTC	CASGSGFQETQYF
TRBV14	many	-	TRBJ2-3	TGTGCCAGCAGCCAAGTACGGGGGAGAAGGGATACGCAGTATTTT	CASSQVRGRRDTQYF
TRBV28	-	TRBD1	TRBJ1-2	TGTGCCAGCAGGGAGACAGGGGTTGGCTATGGCTACACCTTC	CASRETGVGYGYTF